Each of the 13 T cell receptor beta chains below was sequenced from the same sample in a study of T cell changes during pregnancy in multiple sclerosis. Generated by immunoSEQ multiplex PCR, the TCRdb table keeps only in-frame clones and is missing some. The sample contains some 70,000 clones, roughly nine tenths of which appear only once. This sample comprised CD4+ T cells from peripheral blood mononuclear cells, obtained in the third trimester of pregnancy. The receptors derive from a female donor in good health, enrolled as a control in a pregnancy study.

This clone appeared a few times. The chain is built from TRBV10-3 and TRBJ1-2; TRBD1 aligns across 9 bases. V lost 6 bases, J lost 3 bases, and 8 bases stayed unmatched. Germline loops: CDR1 ENHRY, CDR2 SYGVKD. The CDR3 has 15 residues. The CDR3 region is CAISSQGANDYGYTF. The CDR3 region has the DNA TGTGCCATCAGCTCACAGGGGGCGAACGACTATGGCTACACCTTC.

The chain carries TRBV27 and TRBJ2-1; 13 bases line up with TRBD2. The ends lost 4 bases at V and 8 bases at J; junction bases unmatched: 11. The CDR3 loop spans 17 amino acids. Germline CDR1 is MNHEY and CDR2 is SMNVEV (reference sequence). CDR3 coding DNA: TGTGCCAGCAGTTCCTCCCTACTAGCGGGGGGGGCCCATGAGCAGTTCTTC. This sequence encodes CASSSSLLAGGAHEQFF.

The J gene is TRBJ1-4, the V gene TRBV2; 7 bases are a match to TRBD1. Germline assignment: CDR1 SNHLY and CDR2 FYNNEI. J lost 12 bases, V lost 4 bases, and 5 bases had no gene match. This CDR3 contains 12 residues. Here the CDR3 reads CASSGQGGELFF. The CDR3 coding sequence is TGTGCCAGCAGTGGACAGGGCGGGGAACTGTTTTTT.

This clone was recorded only once. The genes are TRBV7-2 and TRBJ1-1, with 8 bases fitting TRBD1. Germline trimming cut 2 bases from V and 7 bases from J; bases unmatched to any gene: 12. The CDR3 totals 16 residues. Germline V CDR1 and CDR2: SGHTA, FQGNSA. Here the CDR3 DNA reads TGTGCCAGCAGCTTAACATTCAGTATGGACAGGGTTGAAGCTTTCTTT. Translated, it gives CASSLTFSMDRVEAFF.

This chain joins TRBV6-1 and TRBJ1-5, with D hard to call. The CDR3 loop spans 15 amino acids. V was shortened by 2 bases and J by 0 bases, with 8 bases between the two germline ends. Germline CDR1 MNHNS, CDR2 SASEGT. CDR3: CASSERGHSNQPQHF. The CDR3 region has the DNA TGTGCCAGCAGTGAACGTGGCCATAGCAATCAGCCCCAGCATTTT.

Here the CDR3 reads CASSGTGNEKLFF. CDR3 nucleotides: TGTGCCAGTAGCGGGACAGGGAATGAAAAACTGTTTTTT. The rearrangement uses TRBV19 and TRBJ1-4; TRBD1 agrees at 9 bases. After removal of 6 bases from V and 5 bases from J, the junction contained 1 base not matched to a gene. Germline V gene data show CDR1 as LNHDA and CDR2 as SQIVND (reference sequence). The CDR3 has 13 amino acids.

The chain combines TRBV9 with TRBJ2-3; D gene uncertain. CDR3 length: 12 residues. Germline assignment: CDR1 SGDLS and CDR2 YYNGEE. Trimming stripped 4 bases from V and 2 bases from J, with 5 bases between. CDR3 sequence (DNA): TGTGCCAGCAGCTCCGTCACAGATACGCAGTATTTT. It encodes CASSSVTDTQYF.

Written as DNA, the CDR3 is TGTGCCAGCTCTCCCAGGGACATTGTGCTAGGTGAGCAGTTCTTC. Amino acids: CASSPRDIVLGEQFF. The genes are TRBV18 and TRBJ2-1, with D maybe TRBD1 (6 bases). The CDR3 runs to 15 residues. Germline V gives CDR1 KGHSH, CDR2 LQKENI. The V end was cut by 6 bases, the J end by 9 bases, with 21 bases between.

Comments on this clone: Other DNA sequences of this sample code for an identical CDR3. This chain connects TRBV5-4 to TRBJ1-5, with TRBD1 identical over 10 bases. Trimming took 0 bases from V and 4 from J; bases not matched to a gene: 1. Germline lookup yields CDR1 SGHNT and CDR2 YYREEE (reference sequence). The CDR3 length is 15 residues. This chain's CDR3 is CASSLGQGANQPQHF. Written as DNA, the CDR3 is TGTGCCAGCAGCTTGGGACAGGGGGCGAATCAGCCCCAGCATTTT.

The gene calls are TRBV7-2 and TRBJ2-1, with 11 bases fitting TRBD2. The ends lost 5 bases at V and 9 bases at J; junction bases unmatched: 12. Looked up from germline, CDR1 is SGHTA and CDR2 is FQGNSA. This CDR3 spans 16 amino acids. DNA for the CDR3: TGTGCCAGCAGCCATGAGTCTAGCGGGGGGAGGGGTGAGCAGTTCTTC. This translates into CASSHESSGGRGEQFF.

V gene TRBV19 combines with J gene TRBJ1-2; tentative D call: TRBD1 (5 bases). This CDR3 region has 15 residues. With 3 bases removed from V and 8 bases from J, the gap between germline ends came to 19 bases. Germline CDR1 reads LNHDA; CDR2 reads SQIVND (reference sequence). The DNA of the CDR3 is TGTGCCAGTAGTATCGGGGGATCCGATACCCTAGGCTACACCTTC. It is translated as CASSIGGSDTLGYTF. Based on the CDR3 plus reference TRBV19 and TRBJ1-2, the full variable domain is DGGITQSPKYLFRKEGQNVTLSCEQNLNHDAMYWYRQDPGQGLRLIYYSQIVNDFQKGDIAEGYSVSREKKESFPLTVTSAQKNPTAFYLCASSIGGSDTLGYTFGSGTRLTVV.

V and J are TRBV5-1 and TRBJ1-6, with TRBD1 matching over 7 bases. V was pared by 5 bases and J by 2 bases, with 7 bases of the junction left unmatched. This CDR3 has 16 amino acids. Germline CDR1 and CDR2: SGHRS and YFSETQ. CDR3 sequence: CASRFTGDPYNSPLHF. The DNA for the CDR3 is TGCGCCAGCAGGTTTACAGGGGACCCCTATAATTCACCCCTCCACTTT.

DNA for the CDR3: TGTGCCAGCAGCTTACAGACAGTAGGATCCTACGAGCAGTACTTC. As protein: CASSLQTVGSYEQYF. The gene calls are TRBV11-2 and TRBJ2-7, with D possibly being TRBD1 (5 bases). This CDR3 region has 15 residues. Germline V gene data show CDR1 as SGHAT and CDR2 as FQNNGV. Trimming cost V 2 bases and J 1 base, with 12 bases left between them.